One TCR beta chain is described in this entry. Its antigen is not known. The sample is drawn from a study of T cell responses to AZD1222 COVID-19 vaccine. Study observations and caveats: As reported, nearly half of all spike-specific TCRs target variant regions that are unmutated. At baseline, seropositivity was found in only 6 or 7 AZD1222 recipients.

Libraries were prepared by immunoSEQ multiplex PCR; TCRdb keeps only in-frame clonotypes and omits some of them. The sample gives tens of thousands of clones, roughly 88% of which show up once; 15% to 20% is in the top ten. The sequence was collected from an adult who received the AZD1222 COVID-19 vaccine. The input for sequencing was peripheral blood, taken 28 days after the second AZD1222 dose.

The CDR3 DNA reads as TGTGCCAGCAGCTACTCCGGGACAGGGGCAGGAAACACCATATATTTT. It encodes CASSYSGTGAGNTIYF. The chain is built from TRBV3-1 (or the pseudogene TRBV3-2) and TRBJ1-3, with TRBD1 matching over 10 bases. In germline, CDR1 is LGHDT, CDR2 YNNKEL (reference sequence). Unmatched junction bases numbered 8, after V lost 5 bases and J lost 4 bases. The length of the CDR3 is 16 residues.